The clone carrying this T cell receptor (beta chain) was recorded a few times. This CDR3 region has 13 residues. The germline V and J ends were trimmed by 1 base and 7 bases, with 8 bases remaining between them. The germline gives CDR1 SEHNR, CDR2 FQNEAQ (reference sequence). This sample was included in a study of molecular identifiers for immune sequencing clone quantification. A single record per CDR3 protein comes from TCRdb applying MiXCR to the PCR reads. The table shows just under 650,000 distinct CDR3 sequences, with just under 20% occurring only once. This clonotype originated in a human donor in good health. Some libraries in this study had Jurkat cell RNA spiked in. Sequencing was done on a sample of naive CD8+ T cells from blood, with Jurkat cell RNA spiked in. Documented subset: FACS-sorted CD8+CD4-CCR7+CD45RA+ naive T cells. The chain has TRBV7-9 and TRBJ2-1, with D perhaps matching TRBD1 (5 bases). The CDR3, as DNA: TGTGCCAGCAGCTTAGGGACACCGAATGAGCAGTTCTTC. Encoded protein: CASSLGTPNEQFF. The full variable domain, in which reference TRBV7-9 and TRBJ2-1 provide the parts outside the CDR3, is DTGVSQNPRHKITKRGQNVTFRCDPISEHNRLYWYRQTLGQGPEFLTYFQNEAQLEKSRLLSDRFSAERPKGSFSTLEIQRTEQGDSAMYLCASSLGTPNEQFFGPGTRLTVL.